The rows below give T cell receptor beta chains drawn from one sample of a study of identical twins. TCRdb called the 5' RACE reads again in MiXCR, with one record for every CDR3 protein. The sample holds 420,000 or so distinct CDR3 sequences, less than 20% seen once. Specimen: naive T cells sorted from blood. The receptors come from a man aged 50-60 years in good health. CDR3s include the opening cysteine and the closing phenylalanine or tryptophan. Each record gives: CDR3 length, V gene, D gene, clone size, J gene, CDR3 protein, CDR3 DNA. The D gene is left open where the match is weak. The listing skips clone size in some rows; elsewhere it reads once, few, many or a size class.

15	TRBV6-1	NA	few	TRBJ2-3	CASSRGGFGTDTQYF	TGTGCCAGCAGTAGGGGGGGATTCGGCACAGATACGCAGTATTTT
14	TRBV4-2	NA	many	TRBJ1-1	CASSQVGANTEAFF	TGTGCCAGCAGCCAAGTCGGGGCCAACACTGAAGCTTTCTTT
15	TRBV30	TRBD1	NA	TRBJ1-4	CAWATSGQGGEKLFF	TGTGCCTGGGCGACGTCGGGACAGGGGGGTGAAAAACTGTTTTTT
14	TRBV27	NA	few	TRBJ2-1	CASSLSATWGEQFF	TGTGCCAGCAGTTTATCTGCGACCTGGGGTGAGCAGTTCTTC
16	TRBV5-1	NA	NA	TRBJ2-7	CASSFQRGQSSYEQYF	TGCGCCAGCAGCTTCCAGCGCGGACAGTCTTCCTACGAGCAGTACTTC
15	TRBV13	TRBD1	few	TRBJ2-1	CASKYRDRDDNEQFF	TGTGCCAGCAAGTACCGGGACAGGGATGACAATGAGCAGTTCTTC
15	TRBV6-5	NA	few	TRBJ1-6	CASSYSDSGNSPLHF	TGTGCCAGCAGTTATTCGGACAGCGGTAATTCACCCCTCCACTTT
18	TRBV15	NA	few	TRBJ2-1	CATSRTRGSGHPYNEQFF	TGTGCCACCAGCAGGACCCGGGGTAGCGGACACCCCTACAATGAGCAGTTCTTC
17	TRBV12-3/TRBV12-4	TRBD1	few	TRBJ2-5	CASSRGQGARTRETQYF	TGTGCCAGCAGTCGAGGACAGGGGGCACGAACTAGAGAGACCCAGTACTTC
16	TRBV25-1	NA	NA	TRBJ1-1	CASSTLRQHMNTEAFF	TGTGCCAGCAGCACACTCAGGCAGCACATGAACACTGAAGCTTTCTTT
13	TRBV20-1	NA	many	TRBJ2-7	CSASWADSYEQYF	TGCAGTGCTAGTTGGGCGGACTCCTACGAGCAGTACTTC
14	TRBV5-1	TRBD1	NA	TRBJ2-1	CASSGQGEYNEQFF	TGCGCCAGCAGTGGGCAGGGGGAATACAATGAGCAGTTCTTC
21	TRBV20-1	NA	NA	TRBJ2-1	CSARALGVDIENPSSYNEQFF	TGCAGTGCTAGAGCGCTCGGGGTGGACATCGAAAATCCAAGCTCCTACAATGAGCAGTTCTTC
14	TRBV19	NA	many	TRBJ2-7	CASSIGGMNYEQYF	TGTGCCAGTAGTATTGGAGGGATGAATTACGAGCAGTACTTC
15	TRBV5-1	TRBD2	once	TRBJ2-1	CASSSPGGGYNEQFF	TGCGCCAGCAGCTCCCCCGGCGGGGGCTACAATGAGCAGTTCTTC
14	TRBV5-1	NA	few	TRBJ1-2	CASSSGARNYGYTF	TGCGCCAGCAGCTCAGGGGCCCGTAACTATGGCTACACCTTC
17	TRBV29-1	TRBD2	few	TRBJ2-3	CSVALAGGPGSTDTQYF	TGCAGCGTTGCGCTAGCGGGAGGGCCGGGAAGCACAGATACGCAGTATTTT
15	TRBV18	NA	many	TRBJ1-2	CASSPTDTSNYGYTF	TGTGCCAGCTCACCTACGGACACGTCTAACTATGGCTACACCTTC
16	TRBV5-5	TRBD1	few	TRBJ1-1	CASSHGQGHMNTEAFF	TGTGCCAGCAGCCACGGACAGGGGCACATGAACACTGAAGCTTTCTTT
14	TRBV10-3	TRBD2	NA	TRBJ2-7	CATGTSGGTYEQYF	TGTGCCACCGGGACTAGCGGGGGAACCTACGAGCAGTACTTC
20	TRBV20-1	TRBD2	NA	TRBJ2-1	CSARDSSTSGSLLTSNEQFF	TGCAGTGCTAGAGATAGTTCAACTAGCGGGAGTCTTTTAACTAGTAATGAGCAGTTCTTC
14	TRBV20-1	NA	many	TRBJ2-3	CSARRPGGTDTQYF	TGCAGTGCTAGACGGCCAGGAGGGACAGATACGCAGTATTTT
15	TRBV7-9	NA	few	TRBJ2-5	CASSSDLTQIETQYF	TGTGCCAGCAGCTCCGACTTGACCCAAATAGAGACCCAGTACTTC
18	TRBV7-8	TRBD1	many	TRBJ2-3	CASSLWMAGDSYTDTQYF	TGTGCCAGCAGCTTATGGATGGCCGGGGACAGTTACACAGATACGCAGTATTTT
14	TRBV28	NA	once	TRBJ2-2	CASSLVKTTGELFF	TGTGCCAGCAGTTTGGTCAAGACCACCGGGGAGCTGTTTTTT
16	TRBV7-9	TRBD1	many	TRBJ1-5	CASSSWTGAGNQPQHF	TGTGCCAGCAGCTCGTGGACAGGGGCCGGCAATCAGCCCCAGCATTTT
14	TRBV6-2/TRBV6-3	NA	NA	TRBJ1-1	CASSYSGGGSEAFF	TGTGCCAGCAGTTACTCAGGCGGCGGGTCTGAAGCTTTCTTT
15	TRBV14	NA	many	TRBJ2-3	CASSQDHLSLDTQYF	TGTGCCAGCAGCCAAGATCATCTTTCCCTAGATACGCAGTATTTT
12	TRBV19	NA	NA	TRBJ2-3	CASGVGTYTQYF	TGTGCCTCTGGGGTGGGCACATATACGCAGTATTTT
12	TRBV7-6	NA	few	TRBJ2-1	CASSLQHNEQFF	TGTGCCAGCAGCTTACAGCACAATGAGCAGTTCTTC
17	TRBV29-1	NA	NA	TRBJ1-2	CSVALRPGYGSNYGYTF	TGCAGCGTTGCTCTTCGGCCAGGGTATGGAAGTAACTATGGCTACACCTTC
14	TRBV6-5	NA	few	TRBJ1-1	CASSYRQPNTEAFF	TGTGCCAGCAGTTACAGGCAGCCTAACACTGAAGCTTTCTTT
16	TRBV5-4	TRBD2	NA	TRBJ2-4	CASSPGLAGGQNIQYF	TGTGCCAGCAGCCCTGGACTAGCGGGAGGCCAAAACATTCAGTACTTC
13	TRBV2	NA	NA	TRBJ2-1	CASSGSGYNEQFF	TGTGCCAGCAGTGGTAGCGGTTACAATGAGCAGTTCTTC
17	TRBV7-2	NA	few	TRBJ2-2	CASSFPKTGEGSGELFF	TGTGCCAGCAGCTTCCCCAAAACAGGGGAGGGATCCGGGGAGCTGTTTTTT
16	TRBV5-1	NA	NA	TRBJ1-6	CASSLEGTHGNSPLHF	TGCGCCAGCAGCTTGGAAGGGACACATGGGAATTCACCCCTCCACTTT
12	TRBV20-1	NA	many	TRBJ2-2	CSALLPYGELFF	TGCAGTGCCCTACTCCCTTACGGGGAGCTGTTTTTT
13	TRBV12-3/TRBV12-4	TRBD1	NA	TRBJ1-6	CASSLDRESPLHF	TGTGCCAGCAGTTTGGACAGGGAATCACCCCTCCACTTT
13	TRBV7-2	NA	few	TRBJ1-5	CASSYEVGQPQHF	TGTGCCAGCAGCTACGAAGTGGGTCAGCCCCAGCATTTT
15	TRBV28	TRBD1	few	TRBJ1-2	CASSPPGQGGYGYTF	TGTGCCAGCAGCCCCCCTGGACAGGGTGGCTATGGCTACACCTTC
14	TRBV6-5	NA	many	TRBJ1-5	CASSSGGLGQPQHF	TGTGCCAGCAGTTCCGGGGGGTTGGGTCAGCCCCAGCATTTT
18	TRBV4-3	NA	NA	TRBJ2-5	CASSQDHVRGFGVETQYF	TGCGCCAGCAGCCAAGATCATGTCAGGGGCTTTGGGGTGGAGACCCAGTACTTC
16	TRBV19	NA	few	TRBJ2-2	CASSIASRTYTGELFF	TGTGCCAGTAGTATAGCCAGCAGGACCTACACCGGGGAGCTGTTTTTT
16	TRBV5-6	NA	few	TRBJ2-4	CASSSFSRLAKNIQYF	TGTGCCAGCAGCTCCTTTAGCAGATTAGCCAAAAACATTCAGTACTTC